The 21 T cell receptor beta chains given below trace back to one sample, sequenced in a study of CD8 T cells in Susac syndrome. Random hexamers were used to reverse transcribe an amount of roughly 0.45 to 1 ug RNA. One entry per CDR3 protein, called by TCRdb with MiXCR from the immunoSEQ multiplex PCR reads. The sample includes about 140,000 distinct CDR3 sequences, about 95% seen only once; the top ten take approximately 0.18%. The specimen was CD8+ T cells from PBMCs. All receptors derive from a human donor with Susac syndrome.

This chain connects TRBV9 to TRBJ1-2; D not certain. CDR3 length: 16 residues. Germline V CDR1 and CDR2: SGDLS, YYNGEE. Trimming shortened V by 0 bases and J by 5 bases, and 17 bases separated the two germline ends. Written as DNA, the CDR3 is TGTGCCAGCAGCGTAGCTTCTCTAGAGGCTATATATGGCTACACCTTC. It encodes CASSVASLEAIYGYTF.

The V call is TRBV20-1, the J call TRBJ2-2; D is undetermined. V was pared by 1 base and J by 7 bases, with 10 bases between. Germline V CDR1 and CDR2: DFQATT, SNEGSKA (reference sequence). The CDR3 has 13 residues. The CDR3 DNA follows: TGCAGTGCTAGAGTCCTAGGAAGCGGGGAGCTGTTTTTT. It yields the protein CSARVLGSGELFF.

This clonotype was observed a few times. This chain links TRBV27 with TRBJ2-5; D gene unclear. The CDR3 sequence is 13 residues long. Germline CDR1 is MNHEY and CDR2 is SMNVEV (reference sequence). Trimming took off 5 bases at V and 4 bases at J, with 11 bases between the two ends. CDR3 sequence: CASSPDEGETQYF. CDR3 DNA sequence: TGTGCCAGCAGTCCGGACGAAGGAGAGACCCAGTACTTC.

The rearrangement joins TRBV27 to TRBJ1-1, with D tentatively TRBD1 (5 bases). Germline CDR1 and CDR2: MNHEY and SMNVEV (reference sequence). Deletions cut 5 bases from V and 4 bases from J, with 8 bases between. The CDR3 is made up of 12 amino acids. In nucleotides, the CDR3 is TGTGCCAGCAGTGGGACCTCCACTGAAGCTTTCTTT. It is translated as CASSGTSTEAFF.

This clonotype appeared once. The CDR3 loop reads CASSRLAYEQYF. The CDR3 DNA reads as TGTGCCAGCAGCCGACTAGCGTACGAGCAGTACTTC. The chain employs TRBV11-2 and TRBJ2-7; 8 nucleotides line up with TRBD2. The germline CDR1 and CDR2 sequences are SGHAT and FQNNGV. V was clipped by 5 bases and J by 4 bases; unmatched bases: 1. The CDR3 has 12 amino acids.

The rearrangement links TRBV29-1 to TRBJ1-2, with D hard to call. V lost 6 bases and J lost 3, with 11 bases in between. The CDR3 length is 12 residues. Per germline, CDR1 SQVTM and CDR2 ANQGSEA. CDR3 protein: CSVRRKYYGYTF. The CDR3, as DNA: TGCAGCGTCCGGAGGAAGTACTATGGCTACACCTTC.

The J gene is TRBJ2-7, the V gene TRBV20-1; the match to TRBD2 covers 8 bases. Germline V lookup: CDR1 DFQATT, CDR2 SNEGSKA (reference sequence). The CDR3 is made up of 13 amino acids. The ends lost 3 bases at V and 2 bases at J; junction bases unmatched: 3. The CDR3 DNA reads TGCAGTGCTAGGGCACTAGCGGCCTACGAGCAGTACTTC. It encodes CSARALAAYEQYF.

This rearrangement joins TRBV12-3 or TRBV12-4 to TRBJ2-2; no firm D call. This CDR3 region has 15 residues. Trimming cost V 8 bases and J 5 bases, with 18 bases left between them. The CDR3 DNA reads as TGTGCCAGCCTCCCTGAGGTCCGTCCGACCGGGGAGCTGTTTTTT. Protein sequence: CASLPEVRPTGELFF.

The genes are TRBV12-3 or TRBV12-4 and TRBJ2-1; TRBD2 is a possible D gene (5 bases). The CDR3 has 13 amino acids. V lost 0 bases and J 6 bases, leaving 6 bases between the germline ends. The CDR3 sequence: CASSLAGVNEQFF. CDR3 DNA sequence: TGTGCCAGCAGTTTAGCGGGAGTCAATGAGCAGTTCTTC.

This chain uses TRBV5-1 with TRBJ2-1; 8 nucleotides line up with TRBD2. Per germline, CDR1 SGHRS and CDR2 YFSETQ. The V gene end was trimmed by 0 bases and the J gene end by 8 bases; junction bases not matched to a gene: 1. The CDR3 spans 13 residues. The CDR3 nucleotides are TGCGCCAGCAGCTTGGAAGCGGGAGATGAGCAGTTCTTC. Translated: CASSLEAGDEQFF. The whole variable domain, remainder taken from reference TRBV5-1 and TRBJ2-1, is KAGVTQTPRYLIKTRGQQVTLSCSPISGHRSVSWYQQTPGQGLQFLFEYFSETQRNKGNFPGRFSGRQFSNSRSEMNVSTLELGDSALYLCASSLEAGDEQFFGPGTRLTVL.

The gene calls are TRBV24-1 and TRBJ2-1; weak D call: TRBD2 (5 bases). Germline-derived CDR1 and CDR2 are KGHDR and SFDVKD. The length of the CDR3 is 13 residues. The V gene lost 12 bases and the J gene lost 4 bases, with 15 bases spanning the gap. This CDR3 is CAPPRTGYNEQFF. The CDR3 nucleotides read TGTGCCCCTCCTCGGACGGGGTACAATGAGCAGTTCTTC.

This chain uses TRBV5-1 with TRBJ1-2; 12 bases are a match to TRBD1. The V segment lost 3 bases and the J segment 4 bases; nucleotides outside the gene matches: 4. Germline-derived CDR1 and CDR2 are SGHRS and YFSETQ. This CDR3 contains 15 residues. The CDR3 sequence: CASSWGTGGRYGYTF. CDR3 bases: TGCGCCAGCAGCTGGGGGACAGGGGGCCGCTATGGCTACACCTTC.

This rearrangement joins TRBV15 to TRBJ2-1; D is uncertain. Trimming took off 1 base at V and 7 bases at J, with 2 bases between the two ends. Germline V gives CDR1 LNHNV, CDR2 YYDKDF (reference sequence). This CDR3 has 11 residues. The CDR3 DNA sequence: TGTGCCACCAGCAGAGGTAATGAGCAGTTCTTC. It codes for CATSRGNEQFF.

The chain employs TRBV5-6 and TRBJ2-1; D is uncertain. Germline assignment: CDR1 SGHDT and CDR2 YYEEEE. The CDR3 consists of 13 residues. Trimming took 2 bases from V and 4 from J, leaving 7 bases between them. This chain's CDR3 is CASSLDAYNEQFF. CDR3 nucleotides: TGTGCCAGCAGCTTAGACGCATACAATGAGCAGTTCTTC.

The chain recombines TRBV29-1 with TRBJ1-2, with D unclear. The CDR3 totals 13 residues. Trimming removed 5 bases at V and 2 bases at J, with 12 bases between. Germline CDR1 and CDR2: SQVTM and ANQGSEA. The CDR3 DNA reads TGCAGCGTTCCTTACCGACTGAACTATGGCTACACCTTC. As protein: CSVPYRLNYGYTF.

The V call is TRBV24-1, the J call TRBJ2-2; possible D gene TRBD2, 6 bases. Germline V gene data show CDR1 as KGHDR and CDR2 as SFDVKD. The ends were cut back, 1 base at V and 4 bases at J, with 12 bases in the middle. The length of the CDR3 is 16 residues. The CDR3 is CATSDFSAEGTGELFF. The CDR3 DNA follows: TGTGCCACCAGTGATTTTTCCGCGGAGGGCACCGGGGAGCTGTTTTTT.

The J gene is TRBJ1-2, the V gene TRBV5-6; TRBD1 might be the D (6 bases). The germline V gene encodes CDR1 SGHDT and CDR2 YYEEEE. The V end lost 3 bases, the J end lost 6 bases, and 21 bases lay between the germline ends. The CDR3 loop spans 16 amino acids. The CDR3 DNA sequence: TGTGCCAGCAGCTGGGGGGCCCCGTCCGACGTAGATGGCTACACCTTC. Its protein is CASSWGAPSDVDGYTF. Using reference TRBV5-6 and TRBJ1-2 for the parts outside the CDR3, the full variable domain is DAGVTQSPTHLIKTRGQQVTLRCSPKSGHDTVSWYQQALGQGPQFIFQYYEEEERQRGNFPDRFSGHQFPNYSSELNVNALLLGDSALYLCASSWGAPSDVDGYTFGSGTRLTVV.

This clonotype has just one count. The rearrangement uses TRBV6-2 or TRBV6-3 and TRBJ2-1; D not resolved. The CDR3 has 14 amino acids. The V and J ends lost 5 bases and 0 bases respectively, with 8 bases between them. CDR1 is MNHEY and CDR2 is SVGEGT in the germline V gene. The CDR3: CASSPSFSYNEQFF. The CDR3 nucleotides read TGTGCCAGCAGTCCGAGTTTCTCCTACAATGAGCAGTTCTTC.

This rearrangement joins TRBV20-1 to TRBJ2-7; a possible D gene is TRBD1 (5 bases). The ends were cut back, 6 bases at V and 1 base at J, with 13 bases in the middle. The CDR3 consists of 13 residues. CDR1 and CDR2 from the germline V gene are DFQATT and SNEGSKA (reference sequence). The CDR3 nucleotides are TGCAGTGCACCGGAAAGGGGTTCCTACGAGCAGTACTTC. Translating gives CSAPERGSYEQYF.

V gene TRBV27 combines with J gene TRBJ2-7, with D possibly matching TRBD2 (6 bases). The germline gives CDR1 MNHEY, CDR2 SMNVEV (reference sequence). Deletions cut 5 bases from V and 4 bases from J, with 15 bases between. This CDR3 spans 14 amino acids. CDR3 amino acids: CASSQGLGKYEQYF. In DNA, the CDR3 is TGTGCCAGCAGTCAGGGACTCGGAAAGTACGAGCAGTACTTC.

The chain has TRBV30 and TRBJ2-7, with D possibly TRBD1 on 6 matching bases. Trimming removed 5 bases from V and 5 bases from J, with 13 bases in between. The CDR3 has 12 amino acids. Germline lookup yields CDR1 GTSNPN and CDR2 SVGIG (reference sequence). The CDR3 nucleotides are TGTGCCTGGTTACAGGGAACGAACGAGCAGTACTTC. This gives the protein CAWLQGTNEQYF. Drawing the rest from reference TRBV30 and TRBJ2-7, the complete variable domain is SQTIHQWPATLVQPVGSPLSLECTVEGTSNPNLYWYRQAAGRGLQLLFYSVGIGQISSEVPQNLSASRPQDRQFILSSKKLLLSDSGFYLCAWLQGTNEQYFGPGTRLTVT.